What follows are 17 T cell receptor beta chains derived from one specimen sequenced in a study of T-cell memory formation after mild COVID-19. TCRdb re-analysed the 5' RACE reads in MiXCR, keeping a single row per CDR3 protein. The sample includes hundreds of thousands of distinct CDR3 sequences, roughly 16% of them seen just once. Material for sequencing was PBMCs or a T cell subset sorted from them (not recorded which). These receptors were collected from a man aged 18 to 35 who had mild COVID-19 (a few samples of this study predate the infection). Cell type and time point are not known.

The rearrangement joins TRBV7-9 to TRBJ2-1, with 8 bases aligning to TRBD2. CDR1 and CDR2 (germline): SEHNR, FQNEAQ (reference sequence). J lost 6 bases, V lost 4 bases, and 11 bases had no gene match. The CDR3 has 16 residues. CDR3 bases: TGTGCCAGCAGCTCAACCAGGACTAGCCATTCCAATGAGCAGTTCTTC. Its protein product is CASSSTRTSHSNEQFF.

The genes are TRBV12-3 or TRBV12-4 and TRBJ2-5; tentative D call: TRBD2 (6 bases). Trimming removed 5 bases from V and 5 bases from J, with 12 bases in between. The CDR3 has 13 amino acids. The CDR3 loop reads CASSAFGGETQYF. The CDR3 DNA is TGTGCCAGCAGTGCCTTTGGGGGGGAGACCCAGTACTTC.

The chain joins TRBV12-3 or TRBV12-4 to TRBJ1-2, with a tentative D call TRBD1 (5 bases). The length of the CDR3 is 17 residues. Deletions cut 5 bases from V and 4 bases from J, with 23 bases between. CDR3 sequence: CASSAQGFAFLSYGYTF. DNA for the CDR3: TGTGCCAGCAGTGCTCAGGGTTTCGCCTTTCTATCCTATGGCTACACCTTC.

V is TRBV7-2 and J is TRBJ2-1; no definite D call. The J call may not be correct, given that the DNA end is closer to TRBJ2-7. The CDR3 consists of 13 residues. Germline lookup yields CDR1 SGHTA and CDR2 FQGNSA. The CDR3 DNA reads TGTGCCAGCAGCTTAGGCAGCCGGAATGAGCAGTACTTC. Translated, it gives CASSLGSRNEQYF.

The chain joins TRBV6-6 to TRBJ2-2; D gene uncertain. With 2 bases removed from V and 6 bases from J, the gap between germline ends came to 4 bases. Germline V CDR1 and CDR2: MNHNY, SVGAGI (reference sequence). The CDR3 totals 12 residues. The CDR3 DNA reads as TGTGCCAGCAGTTACGGACCCGGGGAGCTGTTTTTT. Its translation is CASSYGPGELFF.

This clonotype has more than one count but fewer than ten. The chain joins TRBV6-4 to TRBJ2-3; 7 bases align to TRBD1. The J segment lost 0 bases and the V segment lost 9 bases, leaving 6 bases of the junction unmatched. Germline lookup yields CDR1 MRHNA and CDR2 SNTAGT. This CDR3 has 14 amino acids. The CDR3 nucleotides read TGTGCCAGACGGACAGGCTATAGCACAGATACGCAGTATTTT. Translated, it gives CARRTGYSTDTQYF.

This sequence joins TRBV12-3 or TRBV12-4 and TRBJ2-3, with a possible D match to TRBD2 (6 bases). The V and J ends lost 5 bases and 2 bases respectively, with 14 bases between them. The length of the CDR3 is 15 residues. In DNA form, the CDR3 reads TGTGCCAGCAGTCCTAGCGTAGGTTTCACAGATACGCAGTATTTT. Translated: CASSPSVGFTDTQYF.

This rearrangement joins TRBV6-5 to TRBJ2-1; 8 bases agree with TRBD2. V dropped 5 bases and J dropped 3; count of bases not matched to a gene: 9. There are 16 residues in the CDR3. Looked up from germline, CDR1 is MNHEY and CDR2 is SVGAGI. Here the CDR3 DNA reads TGTGCCAGCAGTCCTCCGGGAGGGGTAAGCTACAATGAGCAGTTCTTC. This translates into CASSPPGGVSYNEQFF.

Here the CDR3 reads CASSQYQDGEKLFF. CDR3 nucleotide sequence: TGTGCCAGCAGCCAATACCAGGATGGCGAAAAACTGTTTTTT. This chain uses TRBV3-1 with TRBJ1-4; D gene unclear. Germline loops: CDR1 LGHDT, CDR2 YNNKEL (reference sequence). The CDR3 is 14 amino acids. V was pared by 2 bases and J by 8 bases, with 12 bases between.

This clonotype showed up just a few times. The V and J genes are TRBV5-1 and TRBJ1-2, with a possible D match to TRBD1 (6 bases). Per germline, CDR1 SGHRS and CDR2 YFSETQ. V lost 6 bases, J lost 3 bases, and 21 bases lay in between. The CDR3 sequence is 16 residues long. CDR3 sequence (DNA): TGCGCCAGCAAAACAGGGAGGGGAGTCTCCGACTATGGCTACACCTTC. Its protein is CASKTGRGVSDYGYTF.

A few counts support this clonotype. The rearrangement uses TRBV11-1 and TRBJ2-2; the match to TRBD2 covers 7 bases. Germline assignment: CDR1 SGHAT and CDR2 FQDESV (reference sequence). V shed 7 bases and J 5 bases; nucleotides not matched to a gene: 7. This CDR3 has 14 residues. The CDR3 nucleotides are TGTGCCAGCACCCGGCGGGGGAGAACCGGGGAGCTGTTTTTT. Translation: CASTRRGRTGELFF.

The chain couples TRBV7-9 to TRBJ1-1; unclear D gene. V was clipped by 3 bases and J by 0 bases, with 14 bases between them. CDR3 length equals 16 residues. Germline CDR1 SEHNR, CDR2 FQNEAQ (reference sequence). This CDR3 is CASSLISARLNTEAFF. DNA for the CDR3: TGTGCCAGCAGCTTGATTTCTGCGAGATTGAACACTGAAGCTTTCTTT.

The rearrangement uses TRBV20-1 and TRBJ1-3; 7 bases fit TRBD1. J lost 2 bases, V lost 2 bases, and 3 bases had no gene match. The CDR3 covers 14 residues. Germline lookup yields CDR1 DFQATT and CDR2 SNEGSKA (reference sequence). The CDR3 region has the DNA TGCAGTGCTAGACGACAGGGTGCTGGAAACACCATATATTTT. Translation gives CSARRQGAGNTIYF.

This clonotype was observed a handful of times. The chain is built from TRBV7-2 and TRBJ1-2; D ambiguous. V lost 5 bases to trimming and J lost 1 base, with 11 bases between them. The length of the CDR3 is 14 residues. CDR1 and CDR2 from the germline V gene are SGHTA and FQGNSA. CDR3 amino acids: CASSRNAVNYGYTF. CDR3 DNA sequence: TGTGCCAGCAGCCGCAACGCGGTTAACTATGGCTACACCTTC.

The chain joins TRBV6-6 to TRBJ1-5, with D possibly TRBD1 on 5 matching bases. In germline, CDR1 is MNHNY, CDR2 SVGAGI (reference sequence). V gave up 2 bases and J gave up 1 base, with 15 bases separating them. CDR3 length equals 17 residues. The chain's CDR3 is CASSYAQGRKSNQPQHF. CDR3 coding DNA: TGTGCCAGCAGTTACGCGCAGGGAAGGAAGAGCAATCAGCCCCAGCATTTT.

The chain links TRBV5-1 to TRBJ2-3; 11 bases fit TRBD2. Germline V gives CDR1 SGHRS, CDR2 YFSETQ. CDR3 length equals 16 residues. The junction had 6 bases not matched to a gene; V was cut back by 4 bases and J by 2 bases. This CDR3 is CASSTPLAGDTDTQYF. CDR3 sequence (DNA): TGCGCCAGCAGCACTCCACTAGCGGGGGACACAGATACGCAGTATTTT.

This clonotype was recorded a few times. The chain uses TRBV12-3 or TRBV12-4 and TRBJ2-3; 9 positions agree with TRBD1. The CDR3 sequence is 16 residues long. V lost 5 bases, J lost 2 bases, and 8 bases stayed unmatched. The CDR3 region is CASSPPGTGYTDTQYF. CDR3 bases: TGTGCCAGCAGTCCCCCCGGGACAGGGTACACAGATACGCAGTATTTT.